A single sample gave rise to the 22 T cell receptor beta chains below, sequenced in a study of CD8 T cells in Susac syndrome. RNA amounts of about 0.5 to 1 ug underwent reverse transcription with random hexamers. One entry per CDR3 protein, called by TCRdb with MiXCR from the immunoSEQ multiplex PCR reads. The sample lists 80,000 to 95,000 distinct CDR3 sequences, 94% seen once, with approximately 0.92% in the top ten. Specimen: CD8+ T cells from PBMCs. These receptors were taken from a human donor with Susac syndrome.

The V call is TRBV27, the J call TRBJ1-1; D gene ambiguous. The CDR3 runs to 16 residues. Trimming pared 1 base from V and 3 bases from J, leaving 15 bases between. Germline V gene lookup returns CDR1 MNHEY and CDR2 SMNVEV (reference sequence). CDR3 DNA: TGTGCCAGCAGTTTATTAAGCACTCAAAGGGACACTGAAGCTTTCTTT. The encoded protein is CASSLLSTQRDTEAFF.

The chain joins TRBV29-1 to TRBJ1-1; D ambiguous. CDR3 length equals 13 residues. CDR1 is SQVTM and CDR2 is ANQGSEA in the germline V gene. Trimming removed 7 bases at V and 2 bases at J, with 14 bases between. The CDR3, as DNA: TGCAGCGCCTTGACACGGCAAAACACTGAAGCTTTCTTT. Protein product: CSALTRQNTEAFF.

This clonotype showed up just once. This sequence joins TRBV29-1 and TRBJ2-1; D perhaps matches TRBD2 (5 bases). This CDR3 comprises 10 residues. The germline gives CDR1 SQVTM, CDR2 ANQGSEA. Trimming cost V 4 bases and J 7 bases, with 5 bases left between them. CDR3 DNA sequence: TGCAGCGTTGCGGGGAATGAGCAGTTCTTC. Translating it yields CSVAGNEQFF.

This chain connects TRBV7-3 to TRBJ2-2; a weak D match, TRBD1 (5 bases). The length of the CDR3 is 16 residues. Germline CDR1 reads SGHTA; CDR2 reads FQGTGA. Trimming left V 0 bases short and J 2 bases short, with 10 bases between. CDR3 amino acids: CASSLTPGLNTGELFF. For the CDR3, the DNA is TGTGCCAGCAGCTTAACTCCAGGGTTAAACACCGGGGAGCTGTTTTTT.

The chain couples TRBV2 to TRBJ2-5, with D uncertain. V was cut by 4 bases and J by 2 bases, with 11 bases left in between. The germline V gene encodes CDR1 SNHLY and CDR2 FYNNEI. CDR3 size: 14 residues. The CDR3 region has the DNA TGTGCCAGCAGTGGGGCAGACATACAAGAGACCCAGTACTTC. Residues: CASSGADIQETQYF. Drawing the rest from reference TRBV2 and TRBJ2-5, the complete variable domain is EPEVTQTPSHQVTQMGQEVILRCVPISNHLYFYWYRQILGQKVEFLVSFYNNEISEKSEIFDDQFSVERPDGSNFTLKIRSTKLEDSAMYFCASSGADIQETQYFGPGTRLLVL.

V gene TRBV2 combines with J gene TRBJ1-2; no reliable D call. The CDR3 runs 15 residues. V dropped 2 bases and J dropped 1 base, with 11 bases sitting between them. The germline CDR1 and CDR2 sequences are SNHLY and FYNNEI. CDR3 loop: CASSEWGGLNYGYTF. The DNA of the CDR3 is TGTGCCAGCAGTGAATGGGGAGGACTTAACTATGGCTACACCTTC.

The chain combines TRBV30 with TRBJ1-2; TRBD1 might be the D (5 bases). V shed 3 bases and J shed 4 bases, with 15 bases lying between them. CDR3 length equals 14 residues. Germline-derived CDR1 and CDR2 are GTSNPN and SVGIG (reference sequence). CDR3 protein: CAWRGAQASYGYTF. CDR3 sequence (DNA): TGTGCCTGGAGGGGAGCACAGGCCTCCTATGGCTACACCTTC.

This rearrangement joins TRBV15 to TRBJ1-1; D may be TRBD1 (5 bases). The length of the CDR3 is 12 residues. From germline, CDR1 is LNHNV and CDR2 YYDKDF (reference sequence). Deletions cut 6 bases from V and 4 bases from J, with 9 bases between. CDR3 sequence: CATSRGVTEAFF. In nucleotides, the CDR3 is TGTGCCACCAGTCGGGGGGTCACTGAAGCTTTCTTT.

The rearrangement joins TRBV7-3 to TRBJ2-1, with 9 bases that match TRBD2. V gave up 1 base and J gave up 10 bases; unmatched junction bases: 2. The CDR3 sequence is 13 residues long. The V gene's germline CDR1 is SGHTA and CDR2 FQGTGA. The CDR3 region has the DNA TGTGCCAGCAGCTTAAATCTAGCGGGAGAGCAGTTCTTC. Protein product: CASSLNLAGEQFF.

The chain is built from TRBV7-9 and TRBJ2-7, with TRBD1 identical over 8 bases. Germline CDR1 reads SEHNR; CDR2 reads FQNEAQ (reference sequence). The V and J ends lost 4 bases and 0 bases, in that order; junction bases with no gene match: 8. The CDR3 has 16 amino acids. Written as DNA, the CDR3 is TGTGCCAGCAGCTCACGGACAGGGACCTTCTCCTACGAGCAGTACTTC. Translation: CASSSRTGTFSYEQYF.

The chain combines TRBV27 with TRBJ2-7; possible D gene TRBD2, 5 bases. CDR1 is MNHEY, CDR2 SMNVEV, per germline (reference sequence). CDR3 size: 13 residues. V was clipped by 6 bases and J by 3 bases, with 12 bases between them. The CDR3 sequence: CASRLTGNYEQYF. As DNA, the CDR3 is TGTGCCAGCAGACTTACCGGGAACTACGAGCAGTACTTC.

The V gene is TRBV6-2 or TRBV6-3, the J gene TRBJ2-6; D unclear. CDR3 length equals 16 residues. V lost 7 bases to trimming and J lost 0 bases, with 13 bases between them. Germline V lookup: CDR1 MNHEY, CDR2 SVGEGT. The CDR3 DNA is TGTGCCAGCACCCCCGACGAGGTCTCTGGGGCCAACGTCCTGACTTTC. It translates to CASTPDEVSGANVLTF.

The V gene is TRBV4-3, the J gene TRBJ2-2, with unresolved D. V was clipped by 3 bases and J by 6 bases, with 5 bases between them. The germline CDR1 and CDR2 sequences are LGHNA and YSLEER. The CDR3 loop spans 12 amino acids. The CDR3 bases are TGCGCCAGCAGCCAGGGTCCCGGGGAGCTGTTTTTT. The encoded protein is CASSQGPGELFF.

The chain uses TRBV19 and TRBJ2-5, with D perhaps TRBD1 (6 bases). The germline V gene has CDR1 LNHDA and CDR2 SQIVND (reference sequence). The CDR3 is made up of 14 amino acids. The V gene lost 4 bases and the J gene lost 1 base, with 10 bases spanning the gap. CDR3 amino acids: CASSTRQVQETQYF. The CDR3 DNA reads as TGTGCCAGTAGTACAAGACAGGTCCAAGAGACCCAGTACTTC.

The chain combines TRBV23-1 with TRBJ2-1, with TRBD1 as a possible D gene (5 bases). TRBV23-1 counts as an open reading frame of uncertain function. Trimming pared 0 bases from V and 3 bases from J, leaving 9 bases between. This CDR3 has 15 residues. As DNA, the CDR3 is TGCGCCAGCAGTCAATCAGGGGTGGTCTACAATGAGCAGTTCTTC. Protein sequence: CASSQSGVVYNEQFF.

The genes are TRBV13 and TRBJ1-3; D gene unclear. Deletions cut 4 bases from V and 0 bases from J, with 4 bases between. The germline V gene has CDR1 PRHDT and CDR2 FYEKMQ (reference sequence). This CDR3 region has 13 residues. The chain's CDR3 is CASSWFSGNTIYF. In nucleotides, the CDR3 is TGTGCCAGCAGCTGGTTCTCTGGAAACACCATATATTTT. Supplemented by reference TRBV13 and TRBJ1-3, the full variable domain reads AAGVIQSPRHLIKEKRETATLKCYPIPRHDTVYWYQQGPGQDPQFLISFYEKMQSDKGSIPDRFSAQQFSDYHSELNMSSLELGDSALYFCASSWFSGNTIYFGEGSWLTVV.

The chain is built from TRBV11-2 and TRBJ2-1; D call uncertain. Germline lookup yields CDR1 SGHAT and CDR2 FQNNGV. Trimming shortened V by 0 bases and J by 0 bases, and 21 bases separated the two germline ends. This CDR3 contains 20 residues. The CDR3 region is CASSLEIASFPPNSYNEQFF. The CDR3, as DNA: TGTGCCAGCAGCTTAGAGATAGCCTCCTTCCCCCCGAACTCCTACAATGAGCAGTTCTTC. Full variable domain (rest looked up from reference TRBV11-2 and TRBJ2-1): EAGVAQSPRYKIIEKRQSVAFWCNPISGHATLYWYQQILGQGPKLLIQFQNNGVVDDSQLPKDRFSAERLKGVDSTLKIQPAKLEDSAVYLCASSLEIASFPPNSYNEQFFGPGTRLTVL.

The table lists this clonotype with a count of one. This rearrangement joins TRBV19 to TRBJ2-7; no firm D call. This CDR3 spans 13 amino acids. Trimming shortened V by 6 bases and J by 1 base, and 10 bases separated the two germline ends. Germline V gene sequence: CDR1 LNHDA, CDR2 SQIVND (reference sequence). DNA of the CDR3: TGTGCCAGTAGGTCATCACAGTCCTACGAGCAGTACTTC. This sequence encodes CASRSSQSYEQYF.

The chain links TRBV19 to TRBJ2-3; D call uncertain. The V end lost 1 base, the J end lost 5 bases, and 13 bases lay between the germline ends. The CDR3 extends over 15 amino acids. Germline V gives CDR1 LNHDA, CDR2 SQIVND (reference sequence). CDR3 residues: CASSIGGRIRDTQYF. The CDR3 DNA reads as TGTGCCAGTAGTATAGGAGGACGGATAAGAGATACGCAGTATTTT.

The J gene is TRBJ2-1, the V gene TRBV7-9; 7 bases fit TRBD2. The CDR3 covers 15 residues. The V gene's germline CDR1 is SEHNR and CDR2 FQNEAQ (reference sequence). With 2 bases clipped from V and 2 bases from J, the junction kept 3 bases outside the gene matches. The CDR3 DNA sequence: TGTGCCAGCAGCTTAAGCGGGGAAGCCTACAATGAGCAGTTCTTC. Amino acids: CASSLSGEAYNEQFF.

The V gene is TRBV13, the J gene TRBJ2-1, with 8 bases matching TRBD1. Germline CDR1 and CDR2: PRHDT and FYEKMQ (reference sequence). V was pared by 8 bases and J by 6 bases, with 12 bases of the junction left unmatched. The CDR3 sequence is 15 residues long. DNA of the CDR3: TGTGCCAGCGCCACTGGGACAGGAGGGCCCAATGAGCAGTTCTTC. Its translation: CASATGTGGPNEQFF.

This rearrangement joins TRBV20-1 to TRBJ2-7; TRBD1 matches at 9 bases. Germline V gene lookup returns CDR1 DFQATT and CDR2 SNEGSKA (reference sequence). Germline trimming cut 6 bases from V and 3 bases from J; bases unmatched to any gene: 3. This CDR3 is 12 amino acids long. CDR3 sequence: CSARDRDYEQYF. The CDR3 DNA is TGCAGTGCCCGGGACAGGGACTACGAGCAGTACTTC.